This TCR beta chain was documented in a study of identifying expanded T cells in peripheral blood. Findings of the study overall: Across healthy donors, higher total template counts meant significantly greater approximately 2-week count variance. About 1.2 clones differed between technical replicates, versus about 17 and 20 over time.

As regards this clone: The target antigen is unknown.

Generated by immunoSEQ multiplex PCR, the TCRdb table keeps only in-frame clones and is missing some. The table records 100,000 to 150,000 clones, 75% to 90% of them present only once. During the collection period, no donor immune events like infections were recorded. Specimen: blood. The receptor's source is a person between 18 and 75 years old in good health.

This CDR3 is CASPGQGSNYGYTF. The CDR3 nucleotides are TGCGCCAGCCCCGGACAGGGTTCTAACTATGGCTACACCTTC. The chain carries TRBV4-3 and TRBJ1-2; 8 nucleotides line up with TRBD1. The ends lost 8 bases at V and 0 bases at J; junction bases unmatched: 5. This CDR3 spans 14 amino acids. Germline CDR1 reads LGHNA; CDR2 reads YSLEER.